This T cell receptor (beta chain) was captured by sequencing in a study of blood T cell repertoires in COVID-19. The overall study: Sources were T cells, B-cell-depleted T cells, or PBMCs; the material itself was cDNA or gDNA.

Source study methods: Estimates of nucleated cell counts were drawn from the amplification of reference gene primers. Method: immunoSEQ multiplex PCR; TCRdb's copy keeps in-frame clones and lacks some. V, J and clone size derive from that table, while D and trimming were established from the DNA sequence. This table has more than 200,000 clones, 75% to 90% appearing once. Germline lookup yields CDR1 MNHEY and CDR2 SVGAGI. V lost 6 bases to trimming and J lost 0 bases, with 6 bases between them. The CDR3 totals 13 residues. This chain uses TRBV6-5 with TRBJ2-1; possibly TRBD2 for D (5 bases). The TCR sequence derives from a man aged 25-40 years with active or convalescent COVID-19. The sequencing sample was made of peripheral blood. DNA of the CDR3: TGTGCCAGCAGACTAGTCTCCTACAATGAGCAGTTCTTC. Translated: CASRLVSYNEQFF.